The 23 T cell receptor beta chains given below trace back to one sample, sequenced in a study of Tregs in tolerant kidney transplant recipients. Repertoires were generated with immunoSEQ multiplex PCR, while TCRdb's copy carries only in-frame clones and drops some. This table lists 30,000 or so clones. The specimen was CD8+ T cells from blood, collected before the transplant. The source is a human donor who received a combined kidney and bone marrow transplant.

For this clone: The CDR3 end is not reached by the read, which stops 3 residues before it; the germline J gene fills it in. This sequence joins TRBV19 and TRBJ2-3; 12 positions match TRBD2. The germline V gene encodes CDR1 LNHDA and CDR2 SQIVND (reference sequence). This CDR3 comprises 18 residues. Trimming removed 6 bases from V and 8 bases from J; junction bases left unmatched: 18. Partial CDR3 DNA: TGTGCCAGTAGCCGGGACTCAGGACTAGCGGGAAAGCTAGTTACG. This gives the protein CASSRDSGLAGKLVT. The complete CDR3 sequence is CASSRDSGLAGKLVTQYF.

As concerns this clone: With the read ending 3 residues before the CDR3 end, the germline J gene is used to fill in that end. The chain combines TRBV6-2 or TRBV6-3 with TRBJ2-7, with D possibly matching TRBD2 (6 bases). CDR3 size: 14 residues. CDR1 is MNHEY, CDR2 SVGEGT, per germline. The germline V and J ends were trimmed by 6 bases and 2 bases, with 14 bases remaining between them. The covered CDR3 bases are TGTGCCAGCAGCACTATACGCGGGGCCTACGAG. Its protein product is CASSTIRGAYE. The entire CDR3 sequence reads CASSTIRGAYEQYF.

A remark on this clone: The junction shows a germline mismatch at one end, possibly a read error. Here the CDR3 reads CASSLARGRGEKLFF. CDR3 DNA (partial): TGTGCTAGCAGCTTAGCGCGCGGACGGGGTGAAAAA. J is TRBJ1-4 and V is TRBV7-7; D unclear. The read terminates 3 residues ahead of where the CDR3 ends, so the germline J gene completes it. CDR1 and CDR2 (germline): SSHAT, FNYEAQ (reference sequence). CDR3 size: 15 residues.

As to this clone: The sequenced fragment ends 3 residues before the CDR3 boundary, so the rest is inferred from the germline J gene. The chain recombines TRBV19 with TRBJ2-7; a possible D gene is TRBD1 (6 bases). The CDR3 consists of 12 residues. Trimming took off 5 bases at V and 3 bases at J, with 8 bases between the two ends. In germline, CDR1 is LNHDA, CDR2 SQIVND (reference sequence). The CDR3: CASSSDSYEQYF. CDR3 DNA, as far as it was read: TGTGCCAGTAGTTCGGACAGCTACGAG.

Comment on this clone: The sequence runs out 3 residues before the end of the CDR3; the remainder is reconstructed from the germline J gene. This chain uses TRBV13 with TRBJ2-7, with 8 bases aligning to TRBD1. This CDR3 comprises 14 residues. CDR1 is PRHDT, CDR2 FYEKMQ, per germline (reference sequence). J lost 4 bases, V lost 3 bases, and 5 bases had no gene match. Incomplete CDR3 DNA: TGTGCCAGCAGCTTGGGGCAGGGGGCATACGAG. Its protein product is CASSLGQGAYE. The whole CDR3 region reads CASSLGQGAYEQYF.

Regarding this clone: The read stops 3 residues short of the end of the CDR3; the missing end is completed from the germline J gene. The chain combines TRBV5-1 with TRBJ1-2; 8 bases fit TRBD1. This CDR3 region has 12 residues. Germline lookup yields CDR1 SGHRS and CDR2 YFSETQ. CDR3 in amino acids: CASSVDREGYTF. Partial CDR3 DNA: TGCGCCAGCAGCGTGGACAGGGAAGGC.

About this clone itself: The read ends 3 residues shy of where the CDR3 ends; the end is completed using the germline J gene. This chain connects TRBV5-1 to TRBJ1-2; possibly TRBD1 for D (5 bases). The CDR3 has 13 amino acids. Germline V gene data show CDR1 as SGHRS and CDR2 as YFSETQ. The CDR3 sequence: CASSPLDSVGYTF. The DNA read from the CDR3 is TGCGCCAGCAGCCCCTTAGACAGTGTGGGC.

Turning to this clone: The read terminates 3 residues before the CDR3 end, so the remaining end is supplied by the germline J gene. This chain uses TRBV7-3 with TRBJ2-3; 9 bases are shared with TRBD2. The CDR3 totals 15 residues. Germline V gene data show CDR1 as SGHTA and CDR2 as FQGTGA. Unmatched junction bases numbered 2, after V lost 0 bases and J lost 4 bases. The CDR3 sequence: CASSLTSGSADTQYF. Incomplete CDR3 DNA: TGTGCCAGCAGCTTAACTAGCGGGAGCGCAGATACG.

About this clone: The read falls 3 residues short of the CDR3 end, and the missing part is taken from the germline J gene. The chain couples TRBV11-2 to TRBJ2-1, with 9 nucleotides matching TRBD2. V shed 5 bases, J shed 7 bases, and the junction held 9 bases outside the gene matches. This CDR3 has 15 residues. The germline V gene encodes CDR1 SGHAT and CDR2 FQNNGV. The CDR3 loop is CASSPVAGVENEQFF. Incomplete CDR3 DNA: TGTGCCAGCAGCCCCGTAGCGGGAGTCGAAAATGAG. Full variable domain (missing parts from reference TRBV11-2 and TRBJ2-1): EAGVAQSPRYKIIEKRQSVAFWCNPISGHATLYWYQQILGQGPKLLIQFQNNGVVDDSQLPKDRFSAERLKGVDSTLKIQPAKLEDSAVYLCASSPVAGVENEQFFGPGTRLTVL.

Note on this clone: The DNA ends 3 residues before the CDR3 does, and the rest of the CDR3 is filled in from the germline J gene. The chain employs TRBV5-6 and TRBJ1-2, with unresolved D. Deletions cut 1 base from V and 3 bases from J, with 7 bases between. Germline V lookup: CDR1 SGHDT, CDR2 YYEEEE. The CDR3 runs to 13 residues. CDR3 sequence: CASSLLADYGYTF. The covered CDR3 bases are TGTGCCAGCAGCTTGTTGGCGGACTATGGC.

Comments on this clone: The CDR3 extends 3 residues past the end of the read, so its final part is completed from the germline J gene. This sequence joins TRBV7-9 and TRBJ2-1; no reliable D call. Trimming left V 2 bases short and J 8 bases short, with 10 bases between. This CDR3 spans 13 amino acids. Per germline, CDR1 SEHNR and CDR2 FQNEAQ (reference sequence). The CDR3 sequence is CASSLSVVYEQFF. The CDR3 DNA, read in part, is TGTGCCAGCAGCTTATCGGTGGTCTATGAG.

As concerns this clone: From the germline J gene comes the end of the CDR3, since the read stops 3 residues before it. The chain has TRBV5-1 and TRBJ2-1; TRBD1 aligns across 9 bases. V lost 6 bases and J lost 9; bases outside the gene matches: 10. CDR1 and CDR2 from the germline V gene are SGHRS and YFSETQ. The CDR3 totals 14 residues. The CDR3 region is CASMPGQGPPEQFF. The CDR3 DNA, read in part, is TGCGCCAGCATGCCGGGACAGGGACCACCTGAG.

Of note for this clone: The read is 3 residues too short to cover the CDR3 end, so that end is filled in from the germline J gene. The chain uses TRBV29-1 and TRBJ2-1; D is ambiguous. V lost 3 bases to trimming and J lost 6 bases, with 12 bases between them. Germline CDR1 reads SQVTM; CDR2 reads ANQGSEA. The CDR3 has 13 residues. The CDR3 DNA, read in part, is TGCAGCGTTGATAGTCTCTCCATCAATGAG. Amino acid sequence: CSVDSLSINE. In full, the CDR3 reads CSVDSLSINEQFF.

To note about this clone: The read gets to within 3 residues of the CDR3 end, and the germline J gene fills in the rest. V is TRBV19 and J is TRBJ2-7; TRBD1 is a possible D gene (5 bases). This CDR3 region has 13 residues. Trimming took 7 bases from V and 0 from J, leaving 10 bases between them. Germline V lookup: CDR1 LNHDA, CDR2 SQIVND (reference sequence). CDR3 bases read: TGTGCCAGTACCGACAGTTCCTCCTACGAG. It is translated as CASTDSSSYE. The entire CDR3 is CASTDSSSYEQYF.

To note about this clone: From the germline J gene comes the end of the CDR3, since the read stops 3 residues before it. The chain carries TRBV10-3 and TRBJ2-7; 7 bases match TRBD1. Per germline, CDR1 ENHRY and CDR2 SYGVKD. This CDR3 comprises 16 residues. The V and J ends lost 3 bases and 1 base, in that order; junction bases with no gene match: 9. Here the CDR3 reads CAISDLGQDQSYEQYF. CDR3 bases read: TGTGCCATCAGTGACCTCGGACAGGACCAATCCTACGAG.

Details on this clone: The CDR3 goes on 3 residues after the read ends, and that part is filled in from the germline J gene. The chain is built from TRBV6-4 and TRBJ2-1; D not certain. CDR1 is MRHNA and CDR2 is SNTAGT in the germline V gene. CDR3 size: 13 residues. The ends were cut back, 5 bases at V and 0 bases at J, with 5 bases in the middle. The CDR3 region is CASSPSSYNEQFF. Partial CDR3 DNA: TGTGCCAGCAGTCCTAGCTCCTACAATGAG.

As concerns this clone: The read ends 3 residues shy of where the CDR3 ends; the end is completed using the germline J gene. The rearrangement uses TRBV7-8 and TRBJ2-7; no clear D gene. With 2 bases removed from V and 0 bases from J, the gap between germline ends came to 5 bases. Germline V lookup: CDR1 SGHVS, CDR2 FQNEAQ. The CDR3 runs 13 residues. CDR3 amino acids: CASSLPSSYEQYF. The sequenced CDR3 bases are TGTGCCAGCAGCTTACCTAGCTCCTACGAG.

On this clone: The CDR3 goes on 3 residues after the read ends, and that part is filled in from the germline J gene. The genes are TRBV5-1 and TRBJ2-1; 10 nucleotides line up with TRBD1. Trimming removed 0 bases from V and 2 bases from J; junction bases left unmatched: 2. Germline-derived CDR1 and CDR2 are SGHRS and YFSETQ. The CDR3 loop spans 16 amino acids. The CDR3 region is CASSLGDRGPYNEQFF. CDR3 bases read: TGCGCCAGCAGCTTGGGGGACAGGGGACCCTACAATGAG.

With respect to this clone: The sequenced fragment ends 3 residues before the CDR3 boundary, so the rest is inferred from the germline J gene. V is TRBV19 and J is TRBJ2-5; the match to TRBD2 covers 9 bases. V lost 4 bases to trimming and J lost 1 base; unmatched junction nucleotides: 7. This CDR3 has 16 amino acids. Germline V gene lookup returns CDR1 LNHDA and CDR2 SQIVND (reference sequence). The covered CDR3 bases are TGTGCCAGTAGTACCGTAGCGGGGGCGGTCCAAGAGACC. Its translation is CASSTVAGAVQET. The CDR3 reads in full as CASSTVAGAVQETQYF.

As concerns this clone: With the read ending 3 residues before the CDR3 end, the germline J gene is used to fill in that end. The chain joins TRBV18 to TRBJ2-7, with D perhaps matching TRBD1 or TRBD2 (6 bases each). In germline, CDR1 is KGHSH, CDR2 LQKENI. The CDR3 has 14 residues. V was shortened by 6 bases and J by 3 bases, with 15 bases between the two germline ends. CDR3 DNA (partial): TGTGCCAGCTCCCCCCTGGAGGGGGACTACGAG. Protein: CASSPLEGDYE. The entire CDR3 sequence reads CASSPLEGDYEQYF.

Of note for this clone: Sequencing ends 3 residues short of the CDR3 end; the germline J gene provides the rest. This chain uses TRBV19 with TRBJ2-3; 8 bases are shared with TRBD1. V dropped 4 bases and J dropped 6; count of bases not matched to a gene: 3. CDR1 and CDR2 (germline): LNHDA, SQIVND (reference sequence). The CDR3 sequence is 13 residues long. CDR3 region: CASSNRGADTQYF. The CDR3 DNA, read in part, is TGTGCCAGTAGTAACAGGGGGGCGGATACG.

Note on this clone: The read terminates 3 residues ahead of where the CDR3 ends, so the germline J gene completes it. The chain links TRBV30 to TRBJ2-7; a weak D match, TRBD2 (5 bases). CDR3 length: 13 amino acids. Looked up from germline, CDR1 is GTSNPN and CDR2 is SVGIG (reference sequence). V dropped 0 bases and J dropped 3 bases, with 9 bases sitting between them. Incomplete CDR3 DNA: TGTGCCTGGAGTGTACTAGGGTTCTACGAG. It is translated as CAWSVLGFYE. The whole CDR3 protein is CAWSVLGFYEQYF.

Concerning this clone: The read halts 3 residues ahead of the CDR3 end, with the missing end drawn from the germline J gene. The rearrangement joins TRBV7-3 to TRBJ2-7; D possibly corresponds to TRBD2 (6 bases). The CDR3 sequence is 15 residues long. In germline, CDR1 is SGHTA, CDR2 FQGTGA. The V and J ends lost 2 bases and 1 base respectively, with 12 bases between them. The CDR3 region is CASSLFGGESYEQYF. The DNA read from the CDR3 is TGTGCCAGCAGCTTATTCGGGGGAGAATCCTACGAG. The complete variable domain, with remaining parts taken from reference TRBV7-3 and TRBJ2-7, reads GAGVSQTPSNKVTEKGKYVELRCDPISGHTALYWYRQSLGQGPEFLIYFQGTGAADDSGLPNDRFFAVRPEGSVSTLKIQRTERGDSAVYLCASSLFGGESYEQYFGPGTRLTVT.